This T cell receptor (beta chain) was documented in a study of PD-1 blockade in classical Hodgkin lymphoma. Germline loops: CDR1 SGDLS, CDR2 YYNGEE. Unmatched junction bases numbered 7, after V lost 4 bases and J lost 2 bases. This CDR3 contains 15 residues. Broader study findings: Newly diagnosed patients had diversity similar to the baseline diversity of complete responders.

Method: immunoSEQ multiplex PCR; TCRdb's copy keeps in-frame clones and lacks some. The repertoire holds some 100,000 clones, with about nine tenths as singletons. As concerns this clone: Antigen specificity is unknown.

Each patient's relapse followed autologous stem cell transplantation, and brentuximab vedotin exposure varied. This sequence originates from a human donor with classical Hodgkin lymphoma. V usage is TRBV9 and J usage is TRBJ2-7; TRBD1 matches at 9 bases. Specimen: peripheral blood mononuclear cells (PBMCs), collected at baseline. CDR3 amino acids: CASSPRQGGTYEQYF. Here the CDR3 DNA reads TGTGCCAGCAGCCCCAGACAGGGGGGAACCTACGAGCAGTACTTC.